This T cell receptor beta chain was sequenced for a study of lymphopenia after photon versus proton radiotherapy. General study results and limits: Larger post-nadir TCR diversity loss correlated inversely with survival in deceased patients. Authors raise, but do not show, better survival with proton therapy. After the lymphocyte nadir, photon-treated repertoires showed oligoclonal expansion, especially of CD8+ Temra cells. Proton therapy kept repertoires fairly stable, unlike photons, which gained effector/memory cells.

Here immunoSEQ multiplex PCR was the method, and the copy in TCRdb shows in-frame clones only, minus some. The profile shows around 18,000 clones, approximately 80% of them singletons. CDR1 is SQVTM and CDR2 is ANQGSEA in the germline V gene. V shed 4 bases, J shed 8 bases, and the junction held 5 bases outside the gene matches. The CDR3 consists of 12 residues. A note on this clone: Its antigen is not known.

The chain links TRBV29-1 to TRBJ1-2; 9 bases fit TRBD1. The sample was peripheral blood, taken from a patient treated with proton-based radiotherapy. The receptor comes from an older man with pancreatic cancer. The CDR3 sequence: CSVGQGVVGYTF. The CDR3 nucleotides read TGCAGCGTTGGACAGGGGGTAGTAGGCTACACCTTC. Using reference TRBV29-1 and TRBJ1-2 for the parts outside the CDR3, the full variable domain is SAVISQKPSRDICQRGTSLTIQCQVDSQVTMMFWYRQQPGQSLTLIATANQGSEATYESGFVIDKFPISRPNLTFSTLTVSNMSPEDSSIYLCSVGQGVVGYTFGSGTRLTVV.